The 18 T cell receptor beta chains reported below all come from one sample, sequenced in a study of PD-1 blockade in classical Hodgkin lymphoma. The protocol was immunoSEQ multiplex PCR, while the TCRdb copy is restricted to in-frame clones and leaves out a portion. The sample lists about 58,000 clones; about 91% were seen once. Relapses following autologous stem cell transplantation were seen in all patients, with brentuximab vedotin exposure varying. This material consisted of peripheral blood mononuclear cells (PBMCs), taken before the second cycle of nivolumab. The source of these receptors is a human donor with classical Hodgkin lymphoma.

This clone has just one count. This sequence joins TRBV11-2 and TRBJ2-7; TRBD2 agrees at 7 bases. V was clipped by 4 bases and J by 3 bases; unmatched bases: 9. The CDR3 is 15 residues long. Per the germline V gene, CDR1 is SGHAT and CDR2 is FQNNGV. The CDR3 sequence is CASSSPAGEGYEQYF. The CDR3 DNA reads TGTGCCAGCAGCTCCCCTGCGGGAGAGGGCTACGAGCAGTACTTC.

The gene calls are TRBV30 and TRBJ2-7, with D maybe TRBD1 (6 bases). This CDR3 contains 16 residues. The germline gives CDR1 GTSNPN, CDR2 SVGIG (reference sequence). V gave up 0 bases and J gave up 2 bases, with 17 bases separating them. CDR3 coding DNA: TGTGCCTGGAGTGTACTAAGGTGGGACAACGCCTACGAGCAGTACTTC. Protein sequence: CAWSVLRWDNAYEQYF.

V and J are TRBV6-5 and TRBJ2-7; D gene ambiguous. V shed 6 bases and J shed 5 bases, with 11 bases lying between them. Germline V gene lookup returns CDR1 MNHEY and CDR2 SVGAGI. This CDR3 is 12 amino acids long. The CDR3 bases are TGTGCCAGCAGGGACCGGTTAGACGAGCAGTACTTC. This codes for CASRDRLDEQYF.

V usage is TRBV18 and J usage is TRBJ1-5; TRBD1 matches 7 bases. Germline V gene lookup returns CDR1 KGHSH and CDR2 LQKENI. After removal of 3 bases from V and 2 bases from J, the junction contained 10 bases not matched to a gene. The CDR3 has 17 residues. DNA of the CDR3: TGTGCCAGCTCACCGTACCAGGGGGACGGGGGCAATCAGCCCCAGCATTTT. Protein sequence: CASSPYQGDGGNQPQHF.

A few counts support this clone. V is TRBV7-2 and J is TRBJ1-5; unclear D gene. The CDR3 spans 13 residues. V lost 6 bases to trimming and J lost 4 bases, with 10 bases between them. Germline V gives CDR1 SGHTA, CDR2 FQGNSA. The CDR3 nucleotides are TGTGCCAGCAGTTGGACTTCTAATCAGCCCCAGCATTTT. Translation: CASSWTSNQPQHF. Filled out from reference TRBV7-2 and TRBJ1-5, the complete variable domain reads GAGVSQSPSNKVTEKGKDVELRCDPISGHTALYWYRQSLGQGLEFLIYFQGNSAPDKSGLPSDRFSAERTGGSVSTLTIQRTQQEDSAVYLCASSWTSNQPQHFGDGTRLSIL.

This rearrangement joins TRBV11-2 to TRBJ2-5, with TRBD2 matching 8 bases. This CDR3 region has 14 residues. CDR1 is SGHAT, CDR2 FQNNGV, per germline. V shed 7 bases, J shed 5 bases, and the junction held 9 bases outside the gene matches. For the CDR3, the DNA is TGTGCCAGCACCCGACGGGAGGGGTGGGAGACCCAGTACTTC. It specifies CASTRREGWETQYF.

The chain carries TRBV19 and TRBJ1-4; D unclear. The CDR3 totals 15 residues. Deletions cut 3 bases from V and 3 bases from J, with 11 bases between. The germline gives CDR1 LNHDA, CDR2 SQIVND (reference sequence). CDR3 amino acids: CASSIYLSANEKLFF. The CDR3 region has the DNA TGTGCCAGTAGTATTTATCTGTCCGCTAATGAAAAACTGTTTTTT.

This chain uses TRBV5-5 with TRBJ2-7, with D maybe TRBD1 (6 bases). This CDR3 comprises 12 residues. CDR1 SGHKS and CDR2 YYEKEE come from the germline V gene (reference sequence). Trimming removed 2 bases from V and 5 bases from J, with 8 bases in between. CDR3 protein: CASSLQGHEQYF. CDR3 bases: TGTGCCAGCAGCTTACAGGGCCACGAGCAGTACTTC.

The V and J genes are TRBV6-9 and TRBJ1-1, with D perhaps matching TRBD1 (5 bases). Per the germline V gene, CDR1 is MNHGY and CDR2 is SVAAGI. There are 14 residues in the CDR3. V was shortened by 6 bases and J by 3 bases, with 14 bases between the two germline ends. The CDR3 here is CASRPGTTDTEAFF. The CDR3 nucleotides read TGTGCCAGCAGACCCGGGACGACGGACACTGAAGCTTTCTTT.

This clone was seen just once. DNA of the CDR3: TGTGCCAGCAGCCGGACTAGCGGGATGGGATACAATGAGCAGTTCTTC. Residues: CASSRTSGMGYNEQFF. V gene TRBV7-2 combines with J gene TRBJ2-1; 12 bases are a match to TRBD2. Trimming cost V 5 bases and J 4 bases; bases outside gene matches: 6. Germline CDR1 is SGHTA and CDR2 is FQGNSA. CDR3 size: 16 residues.

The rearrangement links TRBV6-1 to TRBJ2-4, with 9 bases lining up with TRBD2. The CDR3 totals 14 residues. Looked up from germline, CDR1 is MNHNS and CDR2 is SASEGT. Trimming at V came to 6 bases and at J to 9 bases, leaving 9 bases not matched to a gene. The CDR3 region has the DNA TGTGCCAGCAGCCCCGGCGGGGGGGCAGGCATTCAGTACTTC. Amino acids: CASSPGGGAGIQYF.

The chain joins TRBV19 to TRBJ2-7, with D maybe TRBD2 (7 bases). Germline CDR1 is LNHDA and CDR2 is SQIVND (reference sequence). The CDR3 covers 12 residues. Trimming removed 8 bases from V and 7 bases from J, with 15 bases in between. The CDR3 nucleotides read TGTGCCAGTCGGGCGGGGGCAGGTGAGCAGTACTTC. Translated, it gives CASRAGAGEQYF.

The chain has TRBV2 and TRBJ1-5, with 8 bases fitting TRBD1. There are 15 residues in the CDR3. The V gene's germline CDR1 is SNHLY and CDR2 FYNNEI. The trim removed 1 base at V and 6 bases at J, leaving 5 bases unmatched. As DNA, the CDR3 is TGTGCCAGCAGTGAAGAACAGGGGGGGTCTCAGCCCCAGCATTTT. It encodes CASSEEQGGSQPQHF. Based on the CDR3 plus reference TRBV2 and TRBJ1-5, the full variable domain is EPEVTQTPSHQVTQMGQEVILRCVPISNHLYFYWYRQILGQKVEFLVSFYNNEISEKSEIFDDQFSVERPDGSNFTLKIRSTKLEDSAMYFCASSEEQGGSQPQHFGDGTRLSIL.

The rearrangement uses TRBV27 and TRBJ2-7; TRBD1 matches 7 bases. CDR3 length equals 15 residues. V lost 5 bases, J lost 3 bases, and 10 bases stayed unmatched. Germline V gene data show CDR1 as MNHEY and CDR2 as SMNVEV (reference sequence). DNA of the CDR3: TGTGCCAGCAGTAGATCGGACAGGAGAAGCTACGAGCAGTACTTC. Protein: CASSRSDRRSYEQYF.

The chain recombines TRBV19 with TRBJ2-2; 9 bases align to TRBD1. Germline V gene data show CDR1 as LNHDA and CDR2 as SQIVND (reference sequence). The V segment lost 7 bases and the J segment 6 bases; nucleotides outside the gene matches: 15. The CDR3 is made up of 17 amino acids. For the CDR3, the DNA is TGTGCCAGTACTCCCGTACAGGGGGCGAGGGTAGCCGGGGAGCTGTTTTTT. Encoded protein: CASTPVQGARVAGELFF.

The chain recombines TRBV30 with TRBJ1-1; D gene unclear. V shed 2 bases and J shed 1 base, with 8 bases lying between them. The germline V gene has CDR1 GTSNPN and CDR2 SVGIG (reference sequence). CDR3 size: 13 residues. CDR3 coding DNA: TGTGCCTGGAGTTACGCAGGGAACACTGAAGCTTTCTTT. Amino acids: CAWSYAGNTEAFF.

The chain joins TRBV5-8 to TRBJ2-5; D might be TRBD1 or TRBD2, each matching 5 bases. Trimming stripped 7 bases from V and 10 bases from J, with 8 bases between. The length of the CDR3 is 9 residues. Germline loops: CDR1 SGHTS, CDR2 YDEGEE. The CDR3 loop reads CASGTNQYF. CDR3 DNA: TGTGCCAGCGGGACGAACCAGTACTTC.

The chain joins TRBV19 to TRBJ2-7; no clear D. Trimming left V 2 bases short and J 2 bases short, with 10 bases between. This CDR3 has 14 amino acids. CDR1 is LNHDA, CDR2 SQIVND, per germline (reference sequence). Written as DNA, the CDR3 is TGTGCCAGTAGTATATGGTCAGGCGCCTACGAGCAGTACTTC. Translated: CASSIWSGAYEQYF.